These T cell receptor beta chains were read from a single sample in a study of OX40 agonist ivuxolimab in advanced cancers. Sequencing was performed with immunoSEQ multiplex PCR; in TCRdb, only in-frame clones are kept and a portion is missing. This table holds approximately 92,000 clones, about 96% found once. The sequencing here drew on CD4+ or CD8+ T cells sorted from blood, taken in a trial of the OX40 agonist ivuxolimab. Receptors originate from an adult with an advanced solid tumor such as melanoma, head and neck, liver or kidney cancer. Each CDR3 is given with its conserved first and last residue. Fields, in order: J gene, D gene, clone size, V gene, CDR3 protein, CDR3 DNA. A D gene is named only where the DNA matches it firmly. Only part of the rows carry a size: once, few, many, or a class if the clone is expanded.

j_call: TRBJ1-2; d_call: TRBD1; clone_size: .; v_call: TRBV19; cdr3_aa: CASSLGQGYGYTF; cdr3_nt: TGTGCCAGTTCTCTGGGACAGGGCTATGGCTACACCTTC
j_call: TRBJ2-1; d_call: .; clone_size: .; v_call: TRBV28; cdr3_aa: CASRLRQTYNEQFF; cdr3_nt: TGTGCCAGCAGACTCCGGCAAACATACAATGAGCAGTTCTTC
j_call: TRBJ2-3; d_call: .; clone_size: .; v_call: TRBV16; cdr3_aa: CASSQSFPGADTQYF; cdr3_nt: TGTGCCAGCAGCCAATCGTTCCCGGGAGCAGATACGCAGTATTTT
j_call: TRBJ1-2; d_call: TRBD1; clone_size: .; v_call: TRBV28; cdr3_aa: CASSLRTGLYGYTF; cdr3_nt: TGTGCCAGCAGTCTGCGGACAGGTCTCTATGGCTACACCTTC
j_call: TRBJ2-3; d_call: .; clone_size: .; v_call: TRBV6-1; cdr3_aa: CASTLDTQYF; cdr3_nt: TGTGCCAGCACCTTAGATACGCAGTATTTT
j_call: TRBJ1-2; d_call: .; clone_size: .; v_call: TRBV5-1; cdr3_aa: CASSLGRGTQLYYGYTF; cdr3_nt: TGCGCCAGCAGCTTGGGGCGTGGGACACAACTATATTATGGCTACACCTTC
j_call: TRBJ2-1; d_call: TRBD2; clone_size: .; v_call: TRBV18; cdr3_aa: CASSLSSGSYNEQFF; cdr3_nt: TGTGCCAGCTCACTATCCAGCGGGAGTTACAATGAGCAGTTCTTC
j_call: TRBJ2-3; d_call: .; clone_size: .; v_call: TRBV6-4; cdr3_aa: CASRDVHTDTQYF; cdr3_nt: TGTGCCAGCAGAGACGTACACACAGATACGCAGTATTTT
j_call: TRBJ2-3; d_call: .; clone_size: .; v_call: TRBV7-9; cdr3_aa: CASSLGSTDTQYF; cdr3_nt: TGTGCCAGCAGCTTGGGTAGCACAGATACGCAGTATTTT
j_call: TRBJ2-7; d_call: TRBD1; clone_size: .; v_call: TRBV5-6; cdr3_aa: CASSLRDRERYEQYF; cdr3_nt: TGTGCCAGCAGCTTGAGGGACAGGGAACGCTACGAGCAGTACTTC
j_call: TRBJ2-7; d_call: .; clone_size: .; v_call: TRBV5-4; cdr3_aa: CASSLSGAPTYEQYF; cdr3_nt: TGTGCCAGCAGCTTGTCGGGAGCGCCAACCTACGAGCAGTACTTC
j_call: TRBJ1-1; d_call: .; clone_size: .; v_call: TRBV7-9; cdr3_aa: CASSLGYTEAFF; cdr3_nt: TGTGCCAGCAGCTTAGGTTACACTGAAGCTTTCTTT
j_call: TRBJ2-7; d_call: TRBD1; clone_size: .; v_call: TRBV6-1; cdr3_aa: CASRGTGGYEQYF; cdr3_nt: TGTGCCAGCAGAGGGACAGGGGGCTACGAGCAGTACTTC
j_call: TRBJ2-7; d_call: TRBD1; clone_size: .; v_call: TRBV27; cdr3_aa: CASSLTGGSYEQYF; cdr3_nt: TGTGCCAGCAGTTTAACAGGGGGCTCCTACGAGCAGTACTTC
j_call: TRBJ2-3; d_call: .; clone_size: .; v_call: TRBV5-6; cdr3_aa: CASSHEGGDTQYF; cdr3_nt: TGTGCCAGCAGCCACGAAGGCGGAGATACGCAGTATTTT
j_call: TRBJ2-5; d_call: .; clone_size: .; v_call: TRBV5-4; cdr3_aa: CASSLTGTLQETQYF; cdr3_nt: TGTGCCAGCAGCTTGACTGGAACCTTACAAGAGACCCAGTACTTC
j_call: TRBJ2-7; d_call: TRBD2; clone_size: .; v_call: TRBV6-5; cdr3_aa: CASSIAGNSYEQYF; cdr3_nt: TGTGCCAGCAGTATAGCGGGGAACTCCTACGAGCAGTACTTC
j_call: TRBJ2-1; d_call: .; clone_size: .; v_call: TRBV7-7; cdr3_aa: CASSLVGSYEQFF; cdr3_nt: TGTGCCAGCAGCTTAGTCGGGAGCTATGAGCAGTTCTTC
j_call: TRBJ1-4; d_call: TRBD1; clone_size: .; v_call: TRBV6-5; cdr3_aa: CASSLARGREKLFF; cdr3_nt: TGTGCCAGCAGTTTGGCCAGGGGGCGTGAAAAACTGTTTTTT
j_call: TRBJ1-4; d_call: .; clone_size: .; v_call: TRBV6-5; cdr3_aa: CASSVRTFEKLFF; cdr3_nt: TGTGCCAGCAGTGTCCGGACTTTTGAAAAACTGTTTTTT
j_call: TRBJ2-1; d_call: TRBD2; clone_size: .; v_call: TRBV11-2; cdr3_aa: CASRLAGNSSYNEQFF; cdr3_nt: TGTGCCAGTAGACTAGCGGGCAATAGCTCCTACAATGAGCAGTTCTTC
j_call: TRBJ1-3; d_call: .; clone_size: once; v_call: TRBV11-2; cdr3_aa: CASSLDEGAGNTIYF; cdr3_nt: TGTGCCAGCAGCTTAGATGAGGGGGCTGGAAACACCATATATTTT
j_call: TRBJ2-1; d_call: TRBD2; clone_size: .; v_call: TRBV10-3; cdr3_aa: CAIASGILDEQFF; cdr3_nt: TGTGCCATCGCTAGCGGGATTTTGGATGAGCAGTTCTTC
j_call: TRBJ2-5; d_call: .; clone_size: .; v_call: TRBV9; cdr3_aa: CASSGKTLEETQYF; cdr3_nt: TGTGCCAGCAGCGGCAAGACCTTGGAGGAGACCCAGTACTTC
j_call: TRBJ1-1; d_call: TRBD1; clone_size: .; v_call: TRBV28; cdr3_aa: CASRDRGTSEAFF; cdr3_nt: TGTGCCAGCAGGGACAGGGGAACATCTGAAGCTTTCTTT
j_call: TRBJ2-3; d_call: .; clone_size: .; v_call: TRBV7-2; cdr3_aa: CASSLDSPSTDTQYF; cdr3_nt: TGTGCCAGCAGCTTGGACAGTCCTAGCACAGATACGCAGTATTTT
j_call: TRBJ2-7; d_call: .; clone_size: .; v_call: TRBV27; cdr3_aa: CASSLAPNYEQYF; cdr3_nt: TGTGCCAGCAGTTTAGCCCCCAACTACGAGCAGTACTTC
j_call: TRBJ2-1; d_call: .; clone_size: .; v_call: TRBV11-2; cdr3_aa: CASSSPFLTYNEQFF; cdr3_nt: TGTGCCAGCAGCTCCCCTTTTCTCACCTACAATGAGCAGTTCTTC
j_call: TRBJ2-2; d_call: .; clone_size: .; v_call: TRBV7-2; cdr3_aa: CASRRNTGELFF; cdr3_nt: TGTGCCAGCAGGCGGAACACCGGGGAGCTGTTTTTT
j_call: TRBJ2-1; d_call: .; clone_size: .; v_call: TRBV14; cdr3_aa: CASSHGGDNEQFF; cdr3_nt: TGTGCCAGCAGCCACGGGGGCGACAATGAGCAGTTCTTC
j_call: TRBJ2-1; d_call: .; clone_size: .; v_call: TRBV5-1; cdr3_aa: CASSTTNYNEQFF; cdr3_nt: TGCGCCAGCAGCACGACTAACTACAATGAGCAGTTCTTC
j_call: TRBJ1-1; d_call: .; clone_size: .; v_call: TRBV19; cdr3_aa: CASSMGGRTEAFF; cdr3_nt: TGTGCCAGTAGTATGGGTGGCCGCACTGAAGCTTTCTTT
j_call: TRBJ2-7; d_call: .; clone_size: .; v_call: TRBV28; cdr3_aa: CASTPAGSSYEQYF; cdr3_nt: TGTGCCAGCACCCCCGCCGGGAGCTCCTACGAGCAGTACTTC
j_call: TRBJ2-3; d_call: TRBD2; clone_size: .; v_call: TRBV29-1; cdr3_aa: CSVEDPTSGVSTDTQYF; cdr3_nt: TGCAGCGTTGAAGATCCCACTAGCGGGGTTAGCACAGATACGCAGTATTTT
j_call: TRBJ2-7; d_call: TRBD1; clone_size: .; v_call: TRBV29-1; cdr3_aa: CSANPVGDRVAYEQYF; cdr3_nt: TGCAGCGCCAACCCGGTAGGGGACAGGGTAGCCTACGAGCAGTACTTC
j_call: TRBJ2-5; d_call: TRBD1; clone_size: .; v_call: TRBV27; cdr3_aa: CASSLQGGNGETQYF; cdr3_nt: TGTGCCAGCAGTTTGCAAGGGGGCAATGGGGAGACCCAGTACTTC